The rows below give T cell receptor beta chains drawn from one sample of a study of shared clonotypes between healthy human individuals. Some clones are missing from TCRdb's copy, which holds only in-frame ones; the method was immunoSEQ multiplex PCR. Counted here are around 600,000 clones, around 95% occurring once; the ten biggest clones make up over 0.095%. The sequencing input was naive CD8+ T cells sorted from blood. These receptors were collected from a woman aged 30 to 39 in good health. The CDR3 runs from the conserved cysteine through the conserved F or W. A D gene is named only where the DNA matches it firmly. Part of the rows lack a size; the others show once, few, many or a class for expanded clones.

cdr3_aa: CASFRTGMNTEAFF
cdr3_nt: TGTGCCAGCTTCCGGACAGGGATGAACACTGAAGCTTTCTTT
clone_size: NA
j_call: TRBJ1-1
v_call: TRBV28
d_call: TRBD1

cdr3_aa: CASSELGGRAAVQYF
cdr3_nt: TGTGCCAGCAGTGAACTGGGCGGGAGGGCGGCAGTGCAGTACTTC
clone_size: NA
j_call: TRBJ2-7
v_call: TRBV2
d_call: TRBD2

cdr3_aa: CASGLAATLYEQYF
cdr3_nt: TGTGCCAGCGGACTAGCGGCAACGTTATACGAGCAGTACTTC
clone_size: NA
j_call: TRBJ2-7
v_call: TRBV6-6
d_call: TRBD2

cdr3_aa: CASSGPSYEQYF
cdr3_nt: TGTGCCAGCAGTGGACCTAGCTACGAGCAGTACTTC
clone_size: NA
j_call: TRBJ2-7
v_call: TRBV2
d_call: NA

cdr3_aa: CASSPTGQPQHF
cdr3_nt: TGTGCCAGCAGCCCGACAGGTCAGCCCCAGCATTTT
clone_size: once
j_call: TRBJ1-5
v_call: TRBV6-5
d_call: NA

cdr3_aa: CASSFLGAWGLSGELFF
cdr3_nt: TGTGCCAGCAGTTTTTTAGGGGCTTGGGGACTGTCCGGGGAGCTGTTTTTT
clone_size: NA
j_call: TRBJ2-2
v_call: TRBV28
d_call: NA

cdr3_aa: CASSLSWQGAYEQYF
cdr3_nt: TGTGCCAGCAGTTTATCGTGGCAGGGGGCGTACGAGCAGTACTTC
clone_size: NA
j_call: TRBJ2-7
v_call: TRBV27
d_call: TRBD1

cdr3_aa: CASSAGTPRSSGNTIYF
cdr3_nt: TGTGCCAGCAGCGCGGGGACACCTAGAAGCTCTGGAAACACCATATATTTT
clone_size: once
j_call: TRBJ1-3
v_call: TRBV9
d_call: NA

cdr3_aa: CASSLSSSLAGGRYNEQFF
cdr3_nt: TGTGCCAGCAGTTTATCGTCTTCACTAGCGGGAGGGAGGTACAATGAGCAGTTCTTC
clone_size: NA
j_call: TRBJ2-1
v_call: TRBV27
d_call: TRBD2

cdr3_aa: CASSLWPRAEVQETQYF
cdr3_nt: TGTGCCAGCAGCTTATGGCCCCGGGCGGAGGTACAAGAGACCCAGTACTTC
clone_size: NA
j_call: TRBJ2-5
v_call: TRBV11-2
d_call: NA

cdr3_aa: CASSLVLADQGKQYF
cdr3_nt: TGTGCCAGCAGTCTCGTTCTAGCGGACCAGGGGAAGCAGTACTTC
clone_size: NA
j_call: TRBJ2-7
v_call: TRBV27
d_call: NA

cdr3_aa: CAISGPDTDTQYF
cdr3_nt: TGTGCCATCTCGGGGCCCGACACAGATACGCAGTATTTT
clone_size: NA
j_call: TRBJ2-3
v_call: TRBV7-9
d_call: NA

cdr3_aa: CASSLDSSNQPQHF
cdr3_nt: TGTGCCAGCAGCTTAGACAGTAGCAATCAGCCCCAGCATTTT
clone_size: NA
j_call: TRBJ1-5
v_call: TRBV7-9
d_call: NA

cdr3_aa: CASSASGMGSYEQYF
cdr3_nt: TGTGCCAGCAGCGCTAGCGGGATGGGATCCTACGAGCAGTACTTC
clone_size: NA
j_call: TRBJ2-7
v_call: TRBV9
d_call: TRBD2

cdr3_aa: CASRETEISGNTIYF
cdr3_nt: TGTGCCAGCAGAGAAACAGAGATCTCTGGAAACACCATATATTTT
clone_size: NA
j_call: TRBJ1-3
v_call: TRBV11-2
d_call: NA

cdr3_aa: CASSPTGTASYEQYF
cdr3_nt: TGTGCCAGCAGCCCCACCGGGACAGCCTCCTACGAGCAGTACTTC
clone_size: NA
j_call: TRBJ2-7
v_call: TRBV27
d_call: TRBD1

cdr3_aa: CASSPASPYNEQFF
cdr3_nt: TGTGCCAGCAGCCCAGCCTCCCCTTACAATGAGCAGTTCTTC
clone_size: NA
j_call: TRBJ2-1
v_call: TRBV7-9
d_call: NA

cdr3_aa: CASSLSFVAGTLSYEQYF
cdr3_nt: TGTGCCAGCAGTTTATCATTTGTGGCCGGAACCCTCTCCTACGAGCAGTACTTC
clone_size: NA
j_call: TRBJ2-7
v_call: TRBV28
d_call: NA

cdr3_aa: CASSPPKASSGNTIYF
cdr3_nt: TGTGCCAGCAGTCCCCCAAAGGCCAGCTCTGGAAACACCATATATTTT
clone_size: NA
j_call: TRBJ1-3
v_call: TRBV28
d_call: NA

cdr3_aa: CASSVAGVSETQYF
cdr3_nt: TGTGCCAGCAGCGTAGCTGGGGTTTCGGAGACCCAGTACTTC
clone_size: NA
j_call: TRBJ2-5
v_call: TRBV9
d_call: NA

cdr3_aa: CASGPGTGNLDTQYF
cdr3_nt: TGTGCTAGTGGTCCTGGGACAGGGAACCTCGATACGCAGTATTTT
clone_size: NA
j_call: TRBJ2-3
v_call: TRBV12-5
d_call: TRBD1

cdr3_aa: CASSTVAATNEKLFF
cdr3_nt: TGCGCCAGCAGCACCGTCGCCGCAACTAATGAAAAACTGTTTTTT
clone_size: NA
j_call: TRBJ1-4
v_call: TRBV23-1
d_call: NA

cdr3_aa: CASGQASYEQYF
cdr3_nt: TGTGCCAGTGGACAGGCCTCCTACGAGCAGTACTTC
clone_size: NA
j_call: TRBJ2-7
v_call: TRBV25-1
d_call: TRBD1

cdr3_aa: CASRMASPSTDTQYF
cdr3_nt: TGCGCCAGCAGGATGGCATCACCTAGCACAGATACGCAGTATTTT
clone_size: NA
j_call: TRBJ2-3
v_call: TRBV5-1
d_call: NA

cdr3_aa: CASSLGSGRRGEQFF
cdr3_nt: TGTGCCAGCAGCTTAGGGTCGGGGCGTAGGGGTGAGCAGTTCTTC
clone_size: NA
j_call: TRBJ2-1
v_call: TRBV7-6
d_call: NA

cdr3_aa: CASSYGTATYEQYF
cdr3_nt: TGTGCCAGCAGCTATGGGACAGCCACTTACGAGCAGTACTTC
clone_size: NA
j_call: TRBJ2-7
v_call: TRBV28
d_call: TRBD1

cdr3_aa: CASSLSSREGGQETQYF
cdr3_nt: TGTGCCAGCAGTTTATCCTCGCGGGAGGGGGGCCAAGAGACCCAGTACTTC
clone_size: NA
j_call: TRBJ2-5
v_call: TRBV28
d_call: TRBD2

cdr3_aa: CASSAERDYEQYF
cdr3_nt: TGTGCCAGCAGCGCGGAGCGGGATTACGAGCAGTACTTC
clone_size: NA
j_call: TRBJ2-7
v_call: TRBV9
d_call: TRBD2

cdr3_aa: CSAIRLGEQYF
cdr3_nt: TGCAGTGCCATCAGACTAGGCGAGCAGTACTTC
clone_size: NA
j_call: TRBJ2-7
v_call: TRBV20-1
d_call: NA

cdr3_aa: CASSPLSGRADEQYF
cdr3_nt: TGTGCCAGCAGCCCCCTTAGCGGGAGGGCCGACGAGCAGTACTTC
clone_size: once
j_call: TRBJ2-7
v_call: TRBV5-8
d_call: TRBD2

cdr3_aa: CASRPPTGGKGTQYF
cdr3_nt: TGTGCCAGCAGGCCACCGACAGGGGGAAAAGGGACCCAGTACTTC
clone_size: NA
j_call: TRBJ2-5
v_call: TRBV2
d_call: TRBD1

cdr3_aa: CALVGGERNEQFF
cdr3_nt: TGTGCTCTCGTGGGGGGAGAGCGGAATGAGCAGTTCTTC
clone_size: NA
j_call: TRBJ2-1
v_call: TRBV7-9
d_call: NA

cdr3_aa: CSVVAGAGYTF
cdr3_nt: TGCAGCGTTGTTGCTGGGGCGGGATACACCTTC
clone_size: NA
j_call: TRBJ1-2
v_call: TRBV29-1
d_call: NA

cdr3_aa: CASSGETLILQETQYF
cdr3_nt: TGCGCCAGCAGCGGCGAGACGCTGATCCTTCAAGAGACCCAGTACTTC
clone_size: once
j_call: TRBJ2-5
v_call: TRBV5-1
d_call: NA

cdr3_aa: CASSGTGIEQYF
cdr3_nt: TGTGCCAGCAGCGGGACAGGGATCGAGCAGTACTTC
clone_size: NA
j_call: TRBJ2-7
v_call: TRBV9
d_call: TRBD1

cdr3_aa: CASEEGTSGSPQYF
cdr3_nt: TGCGCCAGCGAGGAAGGGACTAGCGGGAGTCCCCAGTACTTC
clone_size: NA
j_call: TRBJ2-5
v_call: TRBV4-1
d_call: TRBD2

cdr3_aa: CASRDREVVHGYTF
cdr3_nt: TGTGCCAGTAGGGACAGGGAAGTGGTACATGGCTACACCTTC
clone_size: NA
j_call: TRBJ1-2
v_call: TRBV19
d_call: TRBD1

cdr3_aa: CACVAGYYYGYTF
cdr3_nt: TGTGCCTGTGTCGCAGGCTACTACTATGGCTACACCTTC
clone_size: NA
j_call: TRBJ1-2
v_call: TRBV30
d_call: NA

cdr3_aa: CASSLGGTGEQYF
cdr3_nt: TGTGCCAGCAGCCTGGGTGGGACCGGCGAGCAGTACTTC
clone_size: NA
j_call: TRBJ2-7
v_call: TRBV5-4
d_call: NA

cdr3_aa: CASSYARDYPDTQYF
cdr3_nt: TGTGCCAGCAGTTACGCGCGGGACTACCCGGATACGCAGTATTTT
clone_size: NA
j_call: TRBJ2-3
v_call: TRBV6-6
d_call: TRBD2

cdr3_aa: CASSALTGADFSGANVLTF
cdr3_nt: TGTGCCAGCAGCGCCTTGACAGGGGCGGATTTCTCTGGGGCCAACGTCCTGACTTTC
clone_size: NA
j_call: TRBJ2-6
v_call: TRBV9
d_call: TRBD1